This T cell receptor (beta chain) was identified in a study of blood T cells in healthy people across ages. Germline values: CDR1 LGHNA, CDR2 YSLEER. The CDR3 is 16 amino acids. V lost 0 bases, J lost 3 bases, and 12 bases lay in between. Alongside a J-beta primer mix, a sample-barcoded 5' primer served in a second PCR lasting about 6 to 11 cycles. Per-sample output comprised a minimum of 3 million paired-end reads containing CDR3. TCRdb itself ran the 5' RACE reads through MiXCR, one entry per CDR3 protein. Of about 830,000 distinct CDR3 sequences in the sample, less than 80% are singletons; the top ten hold roughly a quarter. Donors were systemically healthy Caucasian individuals from Russia aged about 6 to 90 years.

The receptor was isolated from a man between 25 and 39 years old in good health. Sample: blood. V and J are TRBV4-3 and TRBJ2-1; no clear D. CDR3 sequence reads: CASSQDLTGFYNEQFF. Written as DNA, the CDR3 is TGCGCCAGCAGCCAAGATTTAACGGGCTTCTACAATGAGCAGTTCTTC.